This T cell receptor (beta chain) was captured by sequencing in a study of blood T cell repertoires in COVID-19. After removal of 3 bases from V and 6 bases from J, the junction contained 12 bases not matched to a gene. The CDR3 is made up of 16 amino acids. Germline lookup yields CDR1 SEHNR and CDR2 FQNEAQ (reference sequence). The authors' processing: Amplifying reference gene primers gave estimates of nucleated cell counts. Data came from immunoSEQ multiplex PCR; TCRdb stores just in-frame clones and leaves some out. D and trimming come from the DNA, and the V and J calls and clone size come from that table. The sample carries 350,000 to 450,000 clones, about 88% recorded once.

The chain carries TRBV7-9 and TRBJ2-3; 7 bases map to TRBD2. The source material was peripheral blood. The origin of this receptor is a woman in her thirties or forties with COVID-19, enrolled during active disease. The CDR3 coding sequence is TGTGCCAGCAGCTTCCCTTCACGGGGGGAGCGGGATACGCAGTATTTT. The encoded protein is CASSFPSRGERDTQYF.